A single sample is the source of the 23 T cell receptor beta chains below, sequenced in a study of blood T cells in healthy people across ages. The second PCR ran roughly 6 to 12 cycles with a sample-barcoded 5' primer and J-beta primers. MiXCR was run by TCRdb on the 5' RACE reads, yielding one entry per CDR3 protein. The top ten clones hold about 20% of a sample with 850,000 to 1,300,000 distinct CDR3 sequences, 40% to 55% of them seen once. Sequencing was carried out using blood. The receptors stem from a woman in her sixties in good health.

This rearrangement joins TRBV7-9 to TRBJ1-4, with D perhaps TRBD1 (5 bases). The CDR3 spans 15 residues. V lost 7 bases and J lost 0, with 12 bases in between. Germline CDR1 is SEHNR and CDR2 is FQNEAQ (reference sequence). The CDR3 loop reads CASKRGYATNEKLFF. CDR3 nucleotides: TGTGCCAGCAAGAGGGGATATGCAACTAATGAAAAACTGTTTTTT.

The chain combines TRBV6-5 with TRBJ2-7, with 9 nucleotides matching TRBD1. Near its end, the DNA agrees better with TRBJ2-5, so the J call may be wrong. This CDR3 contains 17 residues. Germline V lookup: CDR1 MNHEY, CDR2 SVGAGI. The CDR3 nucleotides are TGTGCCAGCAGTTTAAGTTCTCCGGGACAGGGCAAAGAGACCCAGTACTTC. Its protein is CASSLSSPGQGKETQYF.

This chain connects TRBV28 to TRBJ2-7; no firm D call. V was clipped by 7 bases and J by 5 bases, with 15 bases between them. The germline gives CDR1 MDHEN, CDR2 SYDVKM. The CDR3 spans 13 residues. The CDR3 sequence: CASNLAQAHEQYF. CDR3 DNA sequence: TGTGCCAGCAATTTGGCGCAGGCCCACGAGCAGTACTTC.

This clonotype was counted between two and nine times. The chain uses TRBV28 and TRBJ2-7, with 13 bases lining up with TRBD2. The germline V gene encodes CDR1 MDHEN and CDR2 SYDVKM. The CDR3 runs 13 residues. V was pared by 3 bases and J by 9 bases, with 2 bases of the junction left unmatched. The CDR3 DNA is TGTGCCAGCAGTTTTGGGACTAGCGGGGCGCAGTACTTC. Translated: CASSFGTSGAQYF.

V usage is TRBV6-6 and J usage is TRBJ1-6, with 10 bases fitting TRBD1. Germline CDR1 is MNHNY and CDR2 is SVGAGI (reference sequence). V was clipped by 6 bases and J by 7 bases; unmatched bases: 9. This CDR3 spans 16 amino acids. CDR3 DNA sequence: TGTGCCAGCAGAGCTCCGGACAGGGGGGGCAATTCACCCCTCCACTTT. This encodes CASRAPDRGGNSPLHF.

The J gene is TRBJ1-2, the V gene TRBV10-3, with D unresolved. The V end lost 2 bases, the J end lost 6 bases, and 10 bases lay between the germline ends. CDR3 size: 13 residues. Germline CDR1 is ENHRY and CDR2 is SYGVKD. DNA for the CDR3: TGTGCCATCAGTGAGGCCCTGGACGATGGCTACACCTTC. It translates to CAISEALDDGYTF.

This clonotype was detected many times. V gene TRBV20-1 combines with J gene TRBJ2-7; D gene unclear. Trimming cost V 6 bases and J 0 bases, with 9 bases left between them. The CDR3 consists of 12 residues. Germline CDR1 is DFQATT and CDR2 is SNEGSKA (reference sequence). The CDR3 loop reads CSAPDDSYEQYF. For the CDR3, the DNA is TGCAGTGCGCCCGACGACTCCTACGAGCAGTACTTC.

The rearrangement links TRBV15 to TRBJ2-1; TRBD1 or TRBD2 may be the D gene (5 bases each). Between the trimmed V and J ends, which lost 11 bases and 0 bases, there was a span of 20 bases. CDR3 length equals 16 residues. The V gene's germline CDR1 is LNHNV and CDR2 YYDKDF (reference sequence). As DNA, the CDR3 is TGTGCCGCCGGCAGAGGGACGGGGACCTCCTACAATGAGCAGTTCTTC. Its protein is CAAGRGTGTSYNEQFF.

This clonotype was recorded a few times. The chain couples TRBV7-3 to TRBJ2-5; TRBD2 might be the D (5 bases). The CDR3 has 15 residues. Trimming left V 5 bases short and J 5 bases short, with 18 bases between. The V gene's germline CDR1 is SGHTA and CDR2 FQGTGA. The CDR3 region has the DNA TGTGCCAGCAGCGCCCAGACTGGGAGTCTGGAGACCCAGTACTTC. Amino acids: CASSAQTGSLETQYF. The variable domain in full, with the rest retrieved from reference TRBV7-3 and TRBJ2-5, is GAGVSQTPSNKVTEKGKYVELRCDPISGHTALYWYRQSLGQGPEFLIYFQGTGAADDSGLPNDRFFAVRPEGSVSTLKIQRTERGDSAVYLCASSAQTGSLETQYFGPGTRLLVL.

The genes are TRBV6-1 and TRBJ2-1; 10 nucleotides agree with TRBD1. Germline V gene sequence: CDR1 MNHNS, CDR2 SASEGT. The junction had 7 bases not matched to a gene; V was cut back by 6 bases and J by 8 bases. CDR3 length: 14 residues. The CDR3 spells CASRQGTGVDEQFF. CDR3 in DNA: TGTGCCAGCAGACAAGGGACAGGGGTCGATGAGCAGTTCTTC.

The chain uses TRBV12-3 or TRBV12-4 and TRBJ2-7; D unclear. CDR3 length equals 14 residues. V lost 3 bases to trimming and J lost 5 bases, with 14 bases between them. The CDR3 reads CASSLAGPGHEQYF. As DNA, the CDR3 is TGTGCCAGCAGTTTGGCAGGCCCCGGCCACGAGCAGTACTTC.

The chain is built from TRBV6-5 and TRBJ2-1; 10 nucleotides line up with TRBD2. The CDR3 has 14 residues. The J segment lost 12 bases and the V segment lost 6 bases, leaving 11 bases of the junction unmatched. Germline CDR1 and CDR2: MNHEY and SVGAGI. As DNA, the CDR3 is TGTGCCAGCAGCCCTAATCTAGCGGGAGAGGGGCAGTTCTTC. It yields the protein CASSPNLAGEGQFF.

J is TRBJ2-3 and V is TRBV28; 9 bases are shared with TRBD1. The CDR3 consists of 15 residues. Trimming at V came to 4 bases and at J to 4 bases, leaving 6 bases not matched to a gene. Germline V gives CDR1 MDHEN, CDR2 SYDVKM. CDR3 loop: CASSSPGDRADTQYF. CDR3 nucleotide sequence: TGTGCCAGCAGTTCCCCTGGGGACAGGGCAGATACGCAGTATTTT.

The rearrangement uses TRBV6-5 and TRBJ1-6; the D gene is possibly TRBD1 (5 bases). The ends were cut back, 2 bases at V and 6 bases at J, with 8 bases in the middle. The germline V gene encodes CDR1 MNHEY and CDR2 SVGAGI. The CDR3 consists of 14 residues. The CDR3, as DNA: TGTGCCAGCAGTTACCGGGACTTTAATTCACCCCTCCACTTT. It is translated as CASSYRDFNSPLHF.

The chain joins TRBV7-6 to TRBJ2-7, with D perhaps assigned TRBD1 or TRBD2 (5 bases each). Trimming took 1 base from V and 5 from J, leaving 12 bases between them. CDR3 length: 14 residues. Germline V gene sequence: CDR1 SGHVS, CDR2 FNYEAQ. The CDR3 DNA follows: TGTGCCAGCAGCTTAGAAATGGGACGGAACGAGCAGTACTTC. This encodes CASSLEMGRNEQYF.

The rearrangement joins TRBV20-1 to TRBJ2-1; 12 nucleotides match TRBD1. Losses at the gene ends were 5 bases for V and 6 bases for J; bases not matched to a gene: 11. The CDR3 loop spans 16 amino acids. In germline, CDR1 is DFQATT, CDR2 SNEGSKA (reference sequence). For the CDR3, the DNA is TGCAGTGCTCCGCCCGGGACAGGGGGCAGGGGCAATGAGCAGTTCTTC. Protein product: CSAPPGTGGRGNEQFF.

The V and J genes are TRBV6-1 and TRBJ2-1; TRBD2 is a possible D gene (6 bases). The J call could be wrong; TRBJ2-7 is a better fit for the DNA end. The germline V gene has CDR1 MNHNS and CDR2 SASEGT. The CDR3 length is 13 residues. This CDR3 reads CASRPAGGDEQYF. The CDR3 DNA follows: TGTGCCAGCAGGCCCGCCGGCGGGGACGAGCAGTACTTC.

This sequence joins TRBV20-1 and TRBJ2-7; 9 bases are a match to TRBD1. This CDR3 region has 14 residues. V shed 2 bases and J 0 bases; nucleotides not matched to a gene: 2. Germline V gene data show CDR1 as DFQATT and CDR2 as SNEGSKA (reference sequence). CDR3: CSARRQGVSYEQYF. The CDR3 DNA reads as TGCAGTGCTAGAAGACAGGGGGTCTCCTACGAGCAGTACTTC.

This clonotype has ten or more counts. The V and J genes are TRBV29-1 and TRBJ2-3; TRBD2 agrees at 12 bases. Germline loops: CDR1 SQVTM, CDR2 ANQGSEA. V lost 6 bases to trimming and J lost 6 bases; unmatched junction nucleotides: 10. The CDR3 contains 15 residues. In DNA form, the CDR3 reads TGCAGCGTGGAGACTAGCGGGAGAGGGACTGATACGCAGTATTTT. This encodes CSVETSGRGTDTQYF.

The rearrangement joins TRBV20-1 to TRBJ2-1; 9 bases map to TRBD2. The CDR3 totals 16 residues. The V segment lost 7 bases and the J segment 7 bases; nucleotides outside the gene matches: 17. Germline V gene data show CDR1 as DFQATT and CDR2 as SNEGSKA (reference sequence). This CDR3 is CSVKVIGGRDDNEQFF. Written as DNA, the CDR3 is TGCAGTGTTAAGGTGATCGGCGGGAGGGATGATAATGAGCAGTTCTTC.

The chain uses TRBV4-2 and TRBJ2-7; D might be TRBD2 (6 bases). Germline CDR1 LGHNA, CDR2 YNFKEQ. V lost 0 bases to trimming and J lost 5 bases, with 14 bases between them. The CDR3 totals 15 residues. The CDR3 loop reads CASSQDKAGTDEQYF. CDR3 DNA: TGTGCCAGCAGCCAAGATAAGGCGGGGACCGACGAGCAGTACTTC.

The chain combines TRBV15 with TRBJ2-5, with TRBD2 identical over 7 bases. Looked up from germline, CDR1 is LNHNV and CDR2 is YYDKDF (reference sequence). CDR3 length: 14 amino acids. J was trimmed by 1 base and V by 8 bases; bases with no gene match: 7. The CDR3 sequence: CATHARTSQETQYF. DNA of the CDR3: TGTGCCACCCATGCGAGGACTAGCCAAGAGACCCAGTACTTC.

This clonotype has just a few counts. V is TRBV6-2 or TRBV6-3 and J is TRBJ2-7, with 9 bases matching TRBD2. CDR3 size: 16 residues. In germline, CDR1 is MNHEY, CDR2 SVGEGT. The J segment lost 3 bases and the V segment lost 0 bases, leaving 6 bases of the junction unmatched. CDR3 nucleotide sequence: TGTGCCAGCAGTTACTCCGGCGGGAGGGCCCACTACGAGCAGTACTTC. It is translated as CASSYSGGRAHYEQYF.